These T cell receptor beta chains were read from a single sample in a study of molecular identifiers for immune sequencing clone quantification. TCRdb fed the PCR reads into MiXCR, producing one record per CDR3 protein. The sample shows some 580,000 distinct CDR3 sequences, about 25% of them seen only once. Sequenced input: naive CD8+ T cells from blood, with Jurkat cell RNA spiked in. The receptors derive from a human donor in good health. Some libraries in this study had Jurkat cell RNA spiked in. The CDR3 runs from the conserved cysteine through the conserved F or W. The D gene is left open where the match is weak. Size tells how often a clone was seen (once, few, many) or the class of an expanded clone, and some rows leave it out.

CASSSVGGGASDTQYF	TGTGCCAGCAGTTCCGTCGGCGGGGGGGCCTCAGATACGCAGTATTTT	TRBD2	NA	TRBV27	TRBJ2-3
CASSQGEVVLTKNIQYF	TGCGCCAGCAGCCAAGGGGAAGTGGTGCTAACCAAAAACATTCAGTACTTC	NA	many	TRBV4-1	TRBJ2-4
CASSLDQGRSNYEQYF	TGCGCCAGCAGCTTGGACCAGGGACGTTCCAACTACGAGCAGTACTTC	NA	few	TRBV5-1	TRBJ2-7
CASSPSGVHTQYF	TGTGCCAGCAGCCCCAGCGGAGTTCATACGCAGTATTTT	NA	few	TRBV27	TRBJ2-3
CASSQDLRVLSPLHF	TGCGCCAGCAGCCAAGATCTACGGGTTCTCTCACCCCTCCACTTT	NA	NA	TRBV4-1	TRBJ1-6
CASSNRDSSYEQYF	TGTGCCAGCAGTAACCGGGACAGCTCCTACGAGCAGTACTTC	TRBD1	many	TRBV12-3/TRBV12-4	TRBJ2-7
CSARETRARHTEAFF	TGCAGTGCTAGAGAGACCAGGGCTCGTCACACTGAAGCTTTCTTT	NA	NA	TRBV20-1	TRBJ1-1
CASSWDRGAPEAFF	TGTGCCAGCAGCTGGGACAGGGGAGCCCCTGAAGCTTTCTTT	TRBD1	NA	TRBV5-8	TRBJ1-1
CASSPLVPRTEAFF	TGTGCCAGCAGCCCCCTGGTACCTAGGACTGAAGCTTTCTTT	NA	many	TRBV12-3/TRBV12-4	TRBJ1-1
CASSAGTRAYNEQFF	TGTGCCAGCAGTGCCGGGACTAGGGCCTACAATGAGCAGTTCTTC	TRBD2	NA	TRBV6-1	TRBJ2-1
CASSSSTGGSYGYTF	TGTGCCAGCAGTTCCTCGACAGGGGGGAGTTATGGCTACACCTTC	TRBD1	NA	TRBV12-3/TRBV12-4	TRBJ1-2
CASSLADRGPRTDTQYF	TGTGCCAGCAGCTTAGCGGACAGGGGGCCCCGCACAGATACGCAGTATTTT	TRBD1	many	TRBV7-9	TRBJ2-3
CSAGPRGRTRGETQYF	TGCAGTGCCGGGCCTAGAGGGAGGACCCGGGGAGAGACCCAGTACTTC	NA	few	TRBV20-1	TRBJ2-5
CASSLGGGTPEQYF	TGTGCCAGCAGTTTAGGTGGAGGGACTCCCGAGCAGTACTTC	NA	many	TRBV12-3/TRBV12-4	TRBJ2-7
CASSHGGASEQFF	TGCGCCAGCAGCCATGGGGGGGCGAGTGAGCAGTTCTTC	NA	NA	TRBV4-3	TRBJ2-1
CASSLEPEGFGELFF	TGTGCCAGCAGCTTAGAACCCGAAGGCTTCGGGGAGCTGTTTTTT	NA	many	TRBV7-9	TRBJ2-2
CASSLPLEGEAQYF	TGTGCCAGCAGCTTACCATTGGAGGGCGAGGCGCAGTATTTT	NA	many	TRBV7-9	TRBJ2-3
CAGSFRPGQGAEEQYF	TGTGCCGGCAGTTTCCGACCGGGACAGGGGGCGGAGGAGCAGTACTTC	TRBD1	NA	TRBV28	TRBJ2-7
CASSLDPSRGDEQFF	TGTGCCAGCAGCTTAGATCCCTCCCGAGGTGATGAGCAGTTCTTC	NA	few	TRBV7-9	TRBJ2-1
CASSSTDGKNIQYF	TGTGCCAGCAGCTCAACGGACGGGAAAAACATTCAGTACTTC	NA	many	TRBV9	TRBJ2-4
CASSYESSGIGSYNEQFF	TGTGCCAGCAGTTACGAATCTAGCGGGATAGGGTCCTACAATGAGCAGTTCTTC	TRBD2	NA	TRBV6-2/TRBV6-3	TRBJ2-1
CASSQLVLNEKLFF	TGCGCCAGCAGCCAACTTGTCCTTAATGAAAAACTGTTTTTT	NA	NA	TRBV4-1	TRBJ1-4